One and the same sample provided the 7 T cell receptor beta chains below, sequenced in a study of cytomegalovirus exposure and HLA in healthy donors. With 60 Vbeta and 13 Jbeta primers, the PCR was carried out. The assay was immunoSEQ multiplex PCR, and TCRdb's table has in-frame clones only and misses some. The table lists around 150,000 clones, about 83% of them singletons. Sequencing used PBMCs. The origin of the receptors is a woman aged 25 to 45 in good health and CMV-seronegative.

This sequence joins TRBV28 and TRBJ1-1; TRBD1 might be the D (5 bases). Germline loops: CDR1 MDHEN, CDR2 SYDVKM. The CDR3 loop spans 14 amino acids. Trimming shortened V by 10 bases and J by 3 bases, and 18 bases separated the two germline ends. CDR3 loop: CAILPHWGDTEAFF. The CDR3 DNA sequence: TGTGCCATCCTACCTCACTGGGGGGACACTGAAGCTTTCTTT.

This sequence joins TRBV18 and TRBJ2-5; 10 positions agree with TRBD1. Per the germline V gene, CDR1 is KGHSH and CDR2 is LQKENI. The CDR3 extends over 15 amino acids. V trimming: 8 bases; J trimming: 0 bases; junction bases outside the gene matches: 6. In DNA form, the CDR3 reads TGTGCCAGCAGCCCGGGACAGGGGAACCAAGAGACCCAGTACTTC. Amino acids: CASSPGQGNQETQYF.

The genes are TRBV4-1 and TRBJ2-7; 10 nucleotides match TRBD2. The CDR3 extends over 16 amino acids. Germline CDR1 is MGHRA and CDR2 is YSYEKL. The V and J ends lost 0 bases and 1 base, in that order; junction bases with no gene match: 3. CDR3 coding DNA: TGCGCCAGCAGCCAAGAAGCGGGAGGGTGGTCCTACGAGCAGTACTTC. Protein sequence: CASSQEAGGWSYEQYF.

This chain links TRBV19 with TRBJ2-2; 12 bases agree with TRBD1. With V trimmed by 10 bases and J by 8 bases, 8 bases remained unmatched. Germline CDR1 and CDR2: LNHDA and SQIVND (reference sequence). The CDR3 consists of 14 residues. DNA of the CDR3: TGTGCCATTCGGGACAGGGGGCTTACTGGGGAGCTGTTTTTT. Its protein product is CAIRDRGLTGELFF.

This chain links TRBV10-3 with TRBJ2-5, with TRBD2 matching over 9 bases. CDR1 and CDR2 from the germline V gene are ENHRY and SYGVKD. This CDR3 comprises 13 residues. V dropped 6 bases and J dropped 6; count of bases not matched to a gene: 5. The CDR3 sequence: CAIRDSSGKTQYF. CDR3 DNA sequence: TGTGCCATCAGGGATTCTAGCGGGAAGACCCAGTACTTC.

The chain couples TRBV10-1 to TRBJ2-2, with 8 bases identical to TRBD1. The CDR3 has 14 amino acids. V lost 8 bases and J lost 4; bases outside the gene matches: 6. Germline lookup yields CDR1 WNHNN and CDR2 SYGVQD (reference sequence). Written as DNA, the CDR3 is TGCGCCAGCTCGGCGACAGGGGCCACCGGGGAGCTGTTTTTT. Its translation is CASSATGATGELFF.

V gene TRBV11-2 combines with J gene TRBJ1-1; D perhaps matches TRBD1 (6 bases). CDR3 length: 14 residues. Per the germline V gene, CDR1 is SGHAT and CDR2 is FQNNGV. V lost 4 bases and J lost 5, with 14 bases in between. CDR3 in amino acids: CASSSRWGLTEAFF. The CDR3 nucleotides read TGTGCCAGCAGCTCCCGCTGGGGGCTTACTGAAGCTTTCTTT.